This entry lists 20 T cell receptor beta chains sequenced from one sample in a study of blood T cell repertoires in COVID-19. The table came from immunoSEQ multiplex PCR; TCRdb's copy has only in-frame clones and leaves some out. This sample has 45,000 to 60,000 clones, with around 85% found just once. The material sequenced was peripheral blood. The receptor set was obtained from a human donor in a cohort sampled during active COVID-19.

The gene calls are TRBV11-2 and TRBJ1-3; 10 positions agree with TRBD1. Trimming removed 5 bases from V and 4 bases from J; junction bases left unmatched: 5. Germline V gene sequence: CDR1 SGHAT, CDR2 FQNNGV. The CDR3 contains 15 residues. The CDR3 loop reads CASSATGGKGNTIYF. Written as DNA, the CDR3 is TGTGCCAGCAGCGCGACAGGGGGCAAAGGAAACACCATATATTTT. The full variable domain, its missing parts supplied by reference TRBV11-2 and TRBJ1-3, is EAGVAQSPRYKIIEKRQSVAFWCNPISGHATLYWYQQILGQGPKLLIQFQNNGVVDDSQLPKDRFSAERLKGVDSTLKIQPAKLEDSAVYLCASSATGGKGNTIYFGEGSWLTVV.

The chain carries TRBV5-4 and TRBJ2-4; 8 bases are shared with TRBD2. In germline, CDR1 is SGHNT, CDR2 YYREEE (reference sequence). The ends lost 0 bases at V and 4 bases at J; junction bases unmatched: 6. The CDR3 consists of 16 residues. CDR3 region: CASSLEERGPKNIQYF. The CDR3 DNA reads as TGTGCCAGCAGCTTGGAGGAGCGGGGGCCTAAAAACATTCAGTACTTC.

The chain employs TRBV7-3 and TRBJ1-1; 8 bases align to TRBD1. Germline values: CDR1 SGHTA, CDR2 FQGTGA. The CDR3 runs to 16 residues. The J segment lost 3 bases and the V segment lost 4 bases, leaving 10 bases of the junction unmatched. The CDR3 here is CASSSNAGGFHTEAFF. In nucleotides, the CDR3 is TGTGCCAGCAGCTCGAATGCAGGGGGCTTTCACACTGAAGCTTTCTTT.

This clone was detected many times. The chain combines TRBV6-5 with TRBJ1-1; unclear D gene. CDR3 length equals 13 residues. CDR1 and CDR2 (germline): MNHEY, SVGAGI. Deletions cut 4 bases from V and 11 bases from J, with 17 bases between. CDR3 bases: TGTGCCAGCAGTTCGAGTCAAGTACACGGGGCTTTCTTT. It translates to CASSSSQVHGAFF.

V gene TRBV19 combines with J gene TRBJ2-7; possibly TRBD2 for D (5 bases). This CDR3 spans 17 amino acids. CDR1 and CDR2 (germline): LNHDA, SQIVND (reference sequence). Trimming stripped 3 bases from V and 2 bases from J, with 20 bases between. As DNA, the CDR3 is TGTGCCAGTAGTATTTGGGATGGTGGGAGTATTGCCTACGAGCAGTACTTC. It encodes CASSIWDGGSIAYEQYF.

The rearrangement uses TRBV5-4 and TRBJ2-7, with TRBD1 matching over 8 bases. The CDR3 extends over 16 amino acids. The V and J ends lost 4 bases and 2 bases, in that order; junction bases with no gene match: 11. Germline CDR1 reads SGHNT; CDR2 reads YYREEE (reference sequence). The CDR3 bases are TGTGCCAGCAGCCTTCCCGGGACAGGCAATACCTACGAGCAGTACTTC. Translation gives CASSLPGTGNTYEQYF.

The count of this clone is one. The chain employs TRBV6-1 and TRBJ1-2, with TRBD1 identical over 7 bases. This CDR3 is built from 15 residues. Germline V gene lookup returns CDR1 MNHNS and CDR2 SASEGT. The J segment lost 1 base and the V segment lost 3 bases, leaving 5 bases of the junction unmatched. CDR3 sequence: CASSDRGFGNYGYTF. In DNA, the CDR3 is TGTGCCAGCAGTGACAGGGGGTTTGGTAACTATGGCTACACCTTC.

On this clone itself: One junction end disagrees with the germline gene, perhaps due to a read error. The V call is TRBV5-6, the J call TRBJ1-4; 7 bases are shared with TRBD1. Germline V gene lookup returns CDR1 SGHDT and CDR2 YYEEEE. The CDR3 spans 13 residues. CDR3: CASSLQGTARTIF. CDR3 coding DNA: TGTGCCAGCAGCTTACAGGGGACGGCAAGAACTATTTTT.

The J gene is TRBJ1-6, the V gene TRBV9; D might be TRBD1 (6 bases). The CDR3 is 13 residues long. Trimming stripped 3 bases from V and 8 bases from J, with 9 bases between. Germline V CDR1 and CDR2: SGDLS, YYNGEE. The CDR3 protein is CASSGQEYSPLHF. The CDR3, as DNA: TGTGCCAGCAGCGGACAGGAGTATTCACCCCTCCACTTT.

The V gene is TRBV7-9, the J gene TRBJ2-5; D perhaps matches TRBD1 (5 bases). Germline values: CDR1 SEHNR, CDR2 FQNEAQ (reference sequence). The CDR3 totals 15 residues. V shed 1 base and J shed 4 bases, with 13 bases lying between them. DNA for the CDR3: TGTGCCAGCAGCTTAGAAGCAGGGAACGGAGAGACCCAGTACTTC. Protein: CASSLEAGNGETQYF.

The chain employs TRBV7-6 and TRBJ2-2, with 9 bases matching TRBD2. J lost 6 bases, V lost 3 bases, and 8 bases had no gene match. This CDR3 contains 16 residues. Germline values: CDR1 SGHVS, CDR2 FNYEAQ. The CDR3 nucleotides are TGTGCCAGCAGCTTGGATAGCGGGGGTACCGCCGGGGAGCTGTTTTTT. It encodes CASSLDSGGTAGELFF.

The chain uses TRBV6-6 and TRBJ1-5; 8 nucleotides match TRBD1. J gave up 11 bases and V 7 bases, and 16 bases lay outside the gene matches. The germline V gene has CDR1 MNHNY and CDR2 SVGAGI (reference sequence). The CDR3 consists of 15 residues. The CDR3 nucleotides read TGTGCCAGCAATGGACAGGGAGTAGTGGTCGTGGCCCAGCATTTT. Its protein is CASNGQGVVVVAQHF.

The chain employs TRBV5-1 and TRBJ2-5, with D possibly being TRBD2 (6 bases). With 4 bases removed from V and 0 bases from J, the gap between germline ends came to 13 bases. Germline V gene lookup returns CDR1 SGHRS and CDR2 YFSETQ. The CDR3 is made up of 15 amino acids. The CDR3 nucleotides are TGCGCCAGCAGCCCCCGGGGGTGGAACCAAGAGACCCAGTACTTC. Translation: CASSPRGWNQETQYF.

This chain uses TRBV24-1 with TRBJ2-2; 8 bases agree with TRBD1. This CDR3 contains 16 residues. Germline CDR1 and CDR2: KGHDR and SFDVKD. The V segment lost 5 bases and the J segment 4 bases; nucleotides outside the gene matches: 8. The CDR3 region has the DNA TGTGCCACCAGTGCCTCGGACAGGGTACGCACCGGGGAGCTGTTTTTT. This translates into CATSASDRVRTGELFF.

V is TRBV3-1 (or the pseudogene TRBV3-2) and J is TRBJ2-1; D is perhaps TRBD2 (6 bases). CDR1 is LGHDT and CDR2 is YNNKEL in the germline V gene (reference sequence). The CDR3 has 16 residues. The ends were cut back, 2 bases at V and 4 bases at J, with 15 bases in the middle. The CDR3 reads CASSQFGGMTYNEQFF. The CDR3, as DNA: TGTGCCAGCAGCCAATTCGGCGGGATGACGTACAATGAGCAGTTCTTC.

The V call is TRBV2, the J call TRBJ1-5; 7 positions agree with TRBD1. Germline CDR1 and CDR2: SNHLY and FYNNEI. The junction had 8 bases not matched to a gene; V was cut back by 6 bases and J by 6 bases. This CDR3 is 14 amino acids long. The CDR3 sequence: CASRRGPSGQPQHF. CDR3 DNA: TGTGCCAGCAGAAGGGGGCCTTCGGGTCAGCCCCAGCATTTT.

The chain carries TRBV5-4 and TRBJ1-1; 8 bases match TRBD1. J gave up 10 bases and V 2 bases, and 4 bases lay outside the gene matches. Germline V gene sequence: CDR1 SGHNT, CDR2 YYREEE (reference sequence). This CDR3 is built from 12 residues. CDR3 nucleotides: TGTGCCAGCAGCTTCCAGGGGGCGAGAGCTTTCTTT. Protein product: CASSFQGARAFF.

The CDR3 sequence is CASSDTTGAPNSPLHF. DNA of the CDR3: TGTGCCAGCAGCGATACGACAGGGGCCCCGAATTCACCCCTCCACTTT. The chain carries TRBV11-2 and TRBJ1-6, with 8 bases fitting TRBD1. V gave up 5 bases and J gave up 7 bases; unmatched junction bases: 10. The CDR3 sequence is 16 residues long. Germline V lookup: CDR1 SGHAT, CDR2 FQNNGV.

V is TRBV2 and J is TRBJ1-5; D unclear. CDR3 size: 13 residues. From germline, CDR1 is SNHLY and CDR2 FYNNEI. With 3 bases removed from V and 1 base from J, the gap between germline ends came to 4 bases. CDR3 bases: TGTGCCAGCAGTGAGAGGAGCAATCAGCCCCAGCATTTT. Translation: CASSERSNQPQHF.

The V gene is TRBV7-9, the J gene TRBJ2-6; 12 bases match TRBD1. The CDR3 consists of 19 residues. V lost 5 bases and J lost 5; bases outside the gene matches: 13. CDR1 and CDR2 (germline): SEHNR, FQNEAQ (reference sequence). CDR3 nucleotide sequence: TGTGCCAGCAGCACGAGAGCCGGGACAGGGGGCGTTAGGGCCAACGTCCTGACTTTC. Translating gives CASSTRAGTGGVRANVLTF.